This T cell receptor (beta chain) was sequenced for a study of cytomegalovirus exposure and HLA in healthy donors (dated by TCRdb to 2015 to 2018). Describing the broader study: An earlier analysis of some 620 of the donors reported approximately 300 Gb of sequence data and around 120 million unique TCR beta sequences obtained from some 200 million T cells. Both class I and class II loci were covered by HLA typing, at four-digit resolution. All discovery cohort repertoires had been generated on a single sequencing platform. The later analysis used no new phenotypic data to find candidate immune exposures, relying instead on TCR beta sequences and their occurrence across donors. The number of typed donors differed by locus: about 629-630 for A, B, C, DRB1 and DQB1; approximately 520 for DQA1; fewer than 610 for DPA1; and approximately 450 for DPB1. To predict cytomegalovirus infection status, the study combined high-throughput TCR immunosequencing, statistical association of individual TCRs with disease status, and machine learning. Donor age, sex, ethnicity and CMV serostatus were compiled together with the repertoire data. In a later analysis, previously published TCR beta repertoires from fewer than 750 donors were re-analyzed and high-resolution HLA genotyping was added so that TCR occurrence patterns could be studied. A later genetic analysis took genome-wide SNP genotypes for about 60% of the roughly 670 donors and used that subset as a discovery cohort. The study aimed to test whether signatures of past pathogen exposure could be identified by cataloging public T cell receptors. Among 398 genotyped donors of the cohort, an average of around 250,000 unique TCR beta nucleotide sequences was sequenced per donor, of which about 18% were non-productive. An early release covering 550 to 700 HLA-typed donors comprised 300 to 350 gigabases of sequencing data and some 79 million unique TCR sequences. In an earlier analysis of 550 to 700 of the donors, high-throughput TCR beta sequencing was used to judge whether each TCR beta V gene segment behaved as functional or pseudogenic. Besides the first cohort of 666 subjects, a separate validation cohort made up of about 120 different subjects was used. Because of strong linkage in the cohort, roughly five DR-DQ haplotypes were treated as single units for association and clustering. Of the 300 to 450 genotyped donors, 81% were placed in the genetic ancestry cluster associated with self-reported Caucasian donors. Using immunosequencing, the study profiled T cell repertoires from around 670 subjects and related those repertoires to cytomegalovirus serostatus. Study-wide findings and limitations: A total of fewer than 200 TCR beta chains were listed by the study as associated with cytomegalovirus. In a later analysis, several top co-occurrence clusters were reported to appear linked to parvovirus B19, influenza, CMV and Epstein-Barr virus. HLA typing was unavailable for some donors at each locus, so association tests used only the typed subset. According to a later analysis, TCR association rates differed among HLA loci, with DRB1 alleles showing the most associated TCRs and HLA-C alleles showing the fewest. When HLA alleles, especially DR and DQ, strongly co-occurred, TCR associations were difficult to assign to individual alleles. A further reported finding was that TCR beta sequences accurately predicted the HLA-A and HLA-B alleles for most subjects in the first cohort. Immune exposure information for the cohort was limited to CMV serostatus. A later analysis found that HLA-associated TCR beta chains were more clonally expanded and had lower generation probabilities than equally common non-associated chains. According to the authors, the approach could potentially be generalized to other disease states and immunological phenotypes. Most TCR sequences were observed very rarely across donors, whereas some public TCRs were present in many individuals. Compared with the approximately 600-donor mean, donors in an Asian-associated ancestry cluster had fewer N-insertions in productive TCRs, according to a later genetic analysis. Specific HLA alleles were associated with 15,000 to 20,000 TCR beta sequences at a false discovery rate of 0.05 in a later analysis. Most CMV-associated TCR beta chains appeared to be HLA-restricted in a later analysis, and the HLA associations seemed to be driven largely by CMV exposure. Because counts were too low, about 18 rarely observed V segments, including chromosome 9 orphons, were left out of the earlier analysis of 587 of the donors. In vitro tests confirmed that a few of the cytomegalovirus-associated TCR beta chains recognize cytomegalovirus antigens. An earlier analysis of around 600 of the donors showed that most TCR beta V segments appeared in productive rearrangements either about 87% or about 30% of the time, which broadly matched IMGT annotations. An association between a missense DCLRE1C variant and V-gene and J-gene trimming of TCR beta chains was found in a later genetic analysis and replicated in an independent cohort. Correlated functional status among segregating V segments might reflect linkage disequilibrium, but an unknown experimental factor could not be ruled out. This cohort had only TCR beta chains sequenced, and the lack of alpha or paired-chain data limited which features could be detected. A cluster of highly shared sequence variants was judged likely to be a technical artifact of the sequencing pipeline. Sequencing depth was assumed to be roughly uniform across donors in the presence/absence analyses, though that assumption may not hold. The classifier was reported to diagnose cytomegalovirus status with high specificity and sensitivity in both the original cohort and the validation cohort.

The cohort consisted of 650 to 850 healthy bone marrow donors. At the time of sampling, all cohort members were nominally healthy, though unrecorded immune exposures were likely present. The donor tested CMV seropositive and was one of the 289 seropositive cohort members. A peripheral blood sample was provided by each donor, and peripheral blood mononuclear cells were used for TCR beta sequencing. Genomic DNA extraction from the blood cell samples was performed with the Qiagen DNeasy Blood Extraction Kit. The library was obtained by the immunoSEQ multiplex PCR assay. For the multiplex PCR, a mixture combining 60 forward primers for TCR Vbeta segments and 13 reverse primers for TCR Jbeta segments was used. A multiplex PCR assay on genomic DNA amplified the CDR3 region of rearranged TCR beta genes. On the Illumina HiSeq System, the amplified TCR beta libraries were sequenced as 87-base-pair reads. The study's own analysis went as follows. Across the 670 or so repertoires, a later analysis counted 80 million or so unique TCR beta chains, around 10 million of which were shared by at least two donors. A nearest-neighbor algorithm error-corrected the raw reads and collapsed the reads into unique sequences, merging closely related sequences to remove PCR and sequencing errors. CDR3 sequences were aligned to IMGT reference sequences to assign V, D and J gene segments. Each retained sequence needed at least a six-nucleotide match to both a V gene segment and a J gene segment. Rearrangements were called productive when the CDR3 lacked stop codons and stayed in frame with V and J; all others were non-productive. Following IMGT convention, CDR3 was defined as the stretch from the second conserved V-encoded cysteine to the conserved J-encoded phenylalanine. The earlier analysis of about 560 of the donors excluded any sequence lacking an unambiguous match to a single V gene segment. An earlier analysis of several hundred of the donors called V segments functional above 56.7% productive rearrangements and segregating when the between-donor standard deviation exceeded 5%. A statistical classification framework was built to diagnose cytomegalovirus status from the catalog of TCR beta chain sequences. V and J gene assignment, in a later analysis, came from comparing TCR nucleotide sequences with IMGT/GENE-DB human TR gene sequences. In a later analysis, CDR3 sequences and most-parsimonious VDJ recombination scenarios were assigned using the TCRdist pipeline. In a later analysis, each TCR beta chain was defined by its CDR3 amino acid sequence together with its V-gene family, and reads without a unique V-gene family were excluded. In a later analysis, 500 to 650 highly shared, low-generation-probability nucleotide sequences were removed to address suspected cross-contamination and a sequencing artifact. For each public chain, a later analysis derived a clonal expansion index from normalized ranks of inferred template counts within each repertoire. In a later analysis, generation probabilities were computed with a VDJ recombination model fitted to out-of-frame rearrangements, and the resulting probabilities were checked against IGoR. A later analysis scored TCR-TCR, TCR-HLA and TCR-CMV co-occurrence with hypergeometric tests, applying a repertoire-size bias correction to TCR pairs. In a later analysis, false discovery rates were estimated by permuting HLA or CMV assignments 20 times. A later analysis grouped co-occurring TCRs with DBSCAN, adding TCRdist sequence similarity when clustering within HLA-allele-positive subsets. For co-occurrence clustering, repertoires with fewer than 30,000 or more than 120,000 public chains were excluded, along with 4 to 6 repertoires with anomalous nucleotide sharing. As stored in TCRdb, this immuneACCESS dataset retains in-frame rearrangements with V and J assigned. A fraction of the clones does not appear; measured against another copy, unresolved V genes explain less than half of the discrepancy, and the remainder lacks a known reason. D and trimming come from the DNA, and the V and J calls and clone size come from that table. The sample profile shows 200,000 to 250,000 clones; approximately 81% of them were found once. Almost 8% of the sample is held by the ten biggest clonotypes.

Of note for this clone: No cognate antigen has been identified for it. The sample holds no much larger clone one base away, and base qualities are not on file.

The TCR sequence derives from a woman in her fifties or sixties in good health and CMV-seropositive. The sequenced material came from PBMCs.

The bases read TGTGCCATCAGGGGGACAGGGGGCCACGAGACCCAGTACTTC. This gives the protein CAIRGTGGHETQYF. The rearrangement joined TRBV10-3 to TRBJ2-5; 12 junctional bases match TRBD1. From the cysteine through the phenylalanine, the CDR3 covers 14 amino acids. CDR3 DNA only is kept here, 42 bases in frame from base 1. CDR1 and CDR2, per the germline V gene, are ENHRY and SYGVKD. Germline trimming: 6 bases from V, 5 bases from J; junction bases outside gene matches: 4.